This TCR beta chain is from a study of blood T cells in healthy people across ages (dated by TCRdb to 2014 to 2015). A note on the overall study: In model experiments, template switching captured roughly one uniquely barcoded TCR beta cDNA molecule for every two T cells. Using deep sequencing normalized with unique cDNA molecular identifiers, the study measured how TCR beta repertoire diversity changes with age. Four age groups were formed from the donors: young (average about 16 years), middle-aged (around 37), aged (roughly 58) and long-lived (approximately 78). To avoid experimental bias, donors of different ages were spread randomly across the sequencing lanes. For two donors (one aged 18 to 30 and one aged 80 or older), the study analyzed two additional independent replicas of 1 million unique cDNA reads from the same blood draw. Paper-wide results and their limitations: Observed TCR beta diversity per million T cells fell roughly linearly with age, and a significant reduction was already apparent by age roughly 40. Compared with the aged group, more naive CD4+ T cells, fewer expanded clones and increased TCR diversity were shown by the long-lived group, suggesting age selection. Donor CMV infection status was unknown, potentially confounding age-related changes in expanded clonotypes. The percentage of naive T cells measured by flow cytometry correlated strongly with observed TCR beta diversity. Estimates of total diversity from one million sequenced T cells were regarded as lower bounds and underestimates. Because profiling used bulk unsorted PBMCs, naive and antigen-experienced compartments could not be compared conclusively.

Spanning cysteine to phenylalanine, the CDR3 consists of 14 amino acids. CDR3 DNA only is kept here, 42 bases in frame from base 1. V is clipped by 5 bases and J by 2 bases, and the sequence between their germline boundaries is 12 bases long. The germline V gene gives CDR1 as SGHVS and CDR2 as FQNEAQ. The protocol used for the library was 5' RACE. Sequencing was performed on an Illumina HiSeq 2500. The second PCR ran for roughly 7 to 11 cycles and used a J-beta primer mix along with a sample-barcoded 5' primer. A unique molecular identifier was introduced onto each TCR beta cDNA molecule by a template-switch 5' adaptor carrying 12 random nucleotides. Each sample yielded at least 3 million CDR3-containing paired-end reads. First-strand cDNA synthesis was performed from all RNA using the Mint cDNA synthesis kit, with priming by a TRBC-specific oligonucleotide. Following uracil-DNA glycosylase treatment, a first 18-cycle PCR with universal primers M1SS and BC2_uni_R was performed on all cDNA. Regarding the original processing steps: For normalization, 1 million high-quality reads were randomly selected from each sample, with every read carrying a distinct molecular identifier. Instead of being binned into consensus sequences, reads that shared molecular identifiers were thrown out. MiTCR, with a Q25 quality threshold and the strictest error-elimination algorithm, was used for CDR3 identification, clonotype clustering and error correction. Lower-bound total TCR beta diversity was estimated with a nonparametric unseen species model using Euler transformation. TCRdb passed the public sequencing reads through fastp at Q25 and MiXCR, retaining productive beta sequences. Each entry merges the rows of one CDR3 protein and shows their most common DNA and genes. It is TCRdb's table, rather than the study itself, that gives the V and J calls and clone size. Here the sample has some 690,000 distinct CDR3 sequences; over 20% occur a single time. Jointly, the top ten make up about 22% of the sample.

The 40 or so donors, aged 6 to 90 years, were systemically healthy Caucasian individuals from Russia. Around 9.8 milliliters of peripheral blood were collected from each donor into EDTA-treated Vacutainer tubes. Ficoll-Paque density-gradient centrifugation was used to isolate PBMCs, with at least 7 million per sample. Total RNA was extracted from PBMCs with Trizol reagent, with at least 6 micrograms obtained per sample. For every donor, an aliquot of PBMCs went through flow cytometry to measure the percentages of naive CD45RAhigh/CD27high T cells. This clonotype has more than one count but fewer than ten. Its binding antigen is unknown. No much larger clone is present one base from it, and per-base qualities are unavailable.

Input material: blood. This chain is built from TRBV7-8 and TRBJ1-1; there is no confident call for the D gene. The clonotype comes from a man aged 65-85 years in good health. The CDR3 protein sequence reads: CASSLLGQNTEAFF. DNA sequence: TGTGCCAGCAGCCTACTCGGCCAAAACACTGAAGCTTTCTTT.